This T cell receptor (beta chain) derives from a study of cytomegalovirus exposure and HLA in healthy donors. General study points: Follow-up analysis found HLA locus-dependent TCR association rates, highest for DRB1 and lowest for HLA-C.

It was with 60 Vbeta and 13 Jbeta primers that the PCR ran. The data were produced by immunoSEQ multiplex PCR, yet TCRdb's version contains in-frame clones alone and is incomplete. Among about 180,000 clones listed, 77% were seen once. On this clone itself: Its antigen is unknown.

V lost 3 bases, J lost 2 bases, and 2 bases stayed unmatched. CDR3 length: 14 amino acids. Germline V lookup: CDR1 SGHTA, CDR2 FQGNSA. The V call is TRBV7-2, the J call TRBJ2-3; 7 bases line up with TRBD2. Specimen: PBMCs. This clonotype was obtained from a woman aged 55-70 years in good health and CMV-seropositive. CDR3 in amino acids: CASSLSGVTDTQYF. CDR3 nucleotide sequence: TGTGCCAGCAGCTTGAGCGGGGTCACAGATACGCAGTATTTT.